Listed below are T cell receptor beta chains from one sample, sequenced in a study of blood T cells in healthy people across ages. TCRdb reprocessed the 5' RACE reads via MiXCR and lists one record per CDR3 protein. This repertoire shows 1.5 million to 2 million distinct CDR3 sequences, 40% to 55% found once; its top ten account for less than 2.5%. Sequenced material: blood. These receptors were collected from a middle-aged woman in good health. CDR3s include the opening cysteine and the closing phenylalanine or tryptophan. The D gene is left open where the match is weak. Clone sizes are given selectively: once, few, many, or a class where the clone is expanded.

>TRBV7-2|TRBJ1-4|.|.
CASRPPGLSNEKLFF
TGTGCCAGTCGGCCCCCGGGACTCAGTAATGAAAAACTGTTTTTT
>TRBV28|TRBJ2-1|.|TRBD1
CASSPSEQGAREQFF
TGTGCCAGCAGCCCTTCTGAACAGGGGGCCAGAGAGCAGTTCTTC
>TRBV6-6|TRBJ2-4|.|TRBD1
CASSLDRGRIQYF
TGTGCCAGCAGTCTGGACAGGGGGCGCATTCAGTACTTC
>TRBV28|TRBJ2-7|.|.
CASSRPGFVGEQYF
TGTGCCAGCAGCCGCCCGGGGTTCGTCGGCGAGCAGTACTTC
>TRBV7-8|TRBJ2-5|once|.
CASSRTSKAQETQYF
TGTGCCAGCAGCCGAACTAGCAAGGCCCAAGAGACCCAGTACTTC
>TRBV20-1|TRBJ2-1|.|TRBD2
CSATGSTAGGDEQFF
TGCAGTGCTACGGGGTCCACAGCGGGGGGCGATGAGCAGTTCTTC
>TRBV12-3/TRBV12-4|TRBJ2-1|.|.
CASSFTSFSGKTYNEQFF
TGTGCCAGCAGTTTTACTTCCTTCTCCGGGAAGACCTACAATGAGCAGTTCTTC
>TRBV4-2|TRBJ2-7|.|TRBD1
CASSQQSGTGAPYEQYF
TGTGCCAGCAGCCAACAAAGTGGGACAGGGGCGCCCTACGAGCAGTACTTC
>TRBV2|TRBJ2-1|.|TRBD2
CASSEARGGPGEQFF
TGTGCCAGCAGCGAGGCGCGCGGGGGGCCGGGAGAGCAGTTCTTC
>TRBV6-2/TRBV6-3|TRBJ1-2|.|.
CASKSDDYGYTF
TGTGCCAGCAAATCCGATGACTATGGCTACACCTTC
>TRBV28|TRBJ1-2|.|TRBD1
CASSYGGQFYGYTF
TGTGCCAGCAGTTACGGGGGACAGTTCTATGGCTACACCTTC
>TRBV4-1|TRBJ2-3|.|.
CASSQDNGRGTKDTQYF
TGCGCCAGCAGCCAAGATAACGGAAGGGGCACAAAAGATACGCAGTATTTT
>TRBV4-3|TRBJ2-5|.|.
CASSQVHRDPQETQYF
TGCGCCAGCAGCCAGGTTCACCGGGACCCACAAGAGACCCAGTACTTC
>TRBV20-1|TRBJ2-6|.|.
CSARPPGRGANVLTF
TGCAGTGCTAGACCGCCGGGGAGAGGGGCCAACGTCCTGACTTTC
>TRBV29-1|TRBJ1-4|once|.
CSVGLGTSTNEKLFF
TGCAGCGTTGGGCTAGGTACCTCAACTAATGAAAAACTGTTTTTT
>TRBV5-1|TRBJ2-3|once|TRBD2
CASSLPSGVSDTQYF
TGCGCCAGCAGCTTGCCTAGCGGGGTGTCAGATACGCAGTATTTT
>TRBV15|TRBJ2-7|.|TRBD2
CATSRESKHLGGSYEQYF
TGTGCCACCAGCAGAGAATCAAAACATCTGGGGGGGTCGTACGAGCAGTACTTC
>TRBV7-2|TRBJ1-2|few|TRBD1
CASSFTGGNYGYTF
TGTGCCAGCAGCTTCACAGGGGGCAACTATGGCTACACCTTC
>TRBV21-1|TRBJ2-5|.|.
CASSKGNDQETQYF
TGTGCCAGCAGCAAAGGCAACGACCAAGAGACCCAGTACTTC
>TRBV6-5|TRBJ2-5|.|TRBD2
CASSNTGTSGGETQYF
TGTGCCAGCAGTAACACCGGGACTAGCGGGGGAGAGACCCAGTACTTC
>TRBV7-2|TRBJ2-1|.|TRBD2
CASSLAGGGSWFF
TGTGCCAGCAGCTTAGCGGGCGGGGGGTCCTGGTTCTTC
>TRBV29-1|TRBJ2-3|.|.
CSVIRSSSTDTQYF
TGCAGCGTCATTAGGTCAAGCAGTACAGATACGCAGTATTTT
>TRBV14|TRBJ2-5|.|TRBD1
CASSPHNPGVWTGGETQYF
TGTGCCAGCAGCCCGCACAACCCCGGTGTATGGACAGGGGGGGAGACCCAGTACTTC
>TRBV7-3|TRBJ2-1|.|.
CASSSKDSVEQFF
TGTGCCAGCAGCTCCAAAGACTCCGTTGAGCAGTTCTTC
>TRBV7-9|TRBJ2-2|once|.
CASSLALTLNTGELFF
TGTGCCAGCAGCTTAGCGCTAACGCTGAACACCGGGGAGCTGTTTTTT
>TRBV7-9|TRBJ2-3|few|TRBD1
CASSPRDRSGTDTQYF
TGTGCCAGCAGCCCTAGGGACAGGAGTGGCACAGATACGCAGTATTTT
>TRBV6-5|TRBJ1-5|.|.
CASSSSGAGNQPQHF
TGTGCCAGCAGTTCCTCGGGGGCAGGCAATCAGCCCCAGCATTTT
>TRBV5-1|TRBJ2-1|few|.
CASSLARAYEQFF
TGCGCCAGCAGCTTGGCCAGGGCATATGAGCAGTTCTTC
>TRBV18|TRBJ2-3|few|.
CASSPRRTNTDTQYF
TGTGCCAGCTCACCCCGACGGACAAACACAGATACGCAGTATTTT
>TRBV14|TRBJ2-7|.|.
CACSLTGNYEQYF
TGTGCCTGCAGCCTAACAGGGAACTACGAGCAGTACTTC
>TRBV7-2|TRBJ2-7|few|.
CASSLDRTAKEQYF
TGTGCCAGCAGCTTAGATCGGACAGCGAAAGAGCAGTACTTC
>TRBV29-1|TRBJ2-1|.|.
CSSGQRNNEQFF
TGCAGCTCAGGACAGCGCAACAATGAGCAGTTCTTC
>TRBV20-1|TRBJ1-5|few|.
CSASSLPESNQPQHF
TGCAGTGCTAGTAGCCTGCCGGAAAGCAATCAGCCCCAGCATTTT
>TRBV6-2/TRBV6-3|TRBJ2-1|many|.
CASKLGAAYNEQFF
TGTGCCAGCAAATTGGGGGCGGCTTACAATGAGCAGTTCTTC
>TRBV11-2|TRBJ2-7|.|TRBD1
CASSLDRGGREQYF
TGTGCCAGCAGCTTGGACAGGGGAGGGCGCGAGCAGTACTTC
>TRBV4-1|TRBJ2-3|.|TRBD1
CASSQDLRDRVKTDTQYF
TGCGCCAGCAGCCAAGATTTGAGGGACAGAGTGAAAACAGATACGCAGTATTTT
>TRBV6-5|TRBJ2-7|.|TRBD2
CASSSPTSGALSSYEQYF
TGTGCCAGCAGTTCTCCGACTAGCGGGGCCCTAAGCTCCTACGAGCAGTACTTC
>TRBV4-3|TRBJ2-1|few|TRBD2
CASRDTGTSYNEQFF
TGCGCCAGCAGGGATACCGGGACTAGCTACAATGAGCAGTTCTTC
>TRBV13|TRBJ2-5|few|.
CASSLYRGTQETQYF
TGTGCCAGCAGCTTATATCGGGGGACCCAAGAGACCCAGTACTTC
>TRBV7-2|TRBJ2-1|.|TRBD2
CASSFLVAGGPLDEQFF
TGTGCCAGCAGCTTCCTCGTGGCGGGGGGGCCGTTGGATGAGCAGTTCTTC
>TRBV20-1|TRBJ2-5|.|.
CSAPRGGGQETQYF
TGCAGTGCTCCGCGAGGGGGGGGCCAAGAGACCCAGTACTTC
>TRBV3-1|TRBJ2-7|.|.
CASSQDQGPYEQYF
TGTGCCAGCAGCCAAGATCAAGGGCCCTACGAGCAGTACTTC
>TRBV6-5|TRBJ2-7|.|TRBD1
CASSYYRGQGEQYF
TGTGCCAGCAGTTACTACAGGGGGCAGGGGGAGCAGTACTTC